Presented here are 20 T cell receptor beta chains from one specimen sequenced in a study of cytomegalovirus exposure and HLA in healthy donors. Researchers ran the PCR with 60 Vbeta and 13 Jbeta primers. Data came from immunoSEQ multiplex PCR; TCRdb stores just in-frame clones and leaves some out. The table has about 130,000 clones, around 67% seen once. Sequencing was done on a sample of PBMCs. The receptors originated from a man between 18 and 29 years old in good health and CMV-seropositive.

There are a few counts of this clone. The DNA of the CDR3 is TGTGCCAGCAGCTCGGTGACTAGCGGGGGGTCTCAAAACATTCAGTACTTC. It specifies CASSSVTSGGSQNIQYF. The rearrangement links TRBV5-4 to TRBJ2-4; 13 positions agree with TRBD2. The junction had 8 bases not matched to a gene; V was cut back by 3 bases and J by 5 bases. The CDR3 has 17 amino acids. Germline CDR1 and CDR2: SGHNT and YYREEE (reference sequence).

The chain carries TRBV7-2 and TRBJ1-1; D call uncertain. Germline assignment: CDR1 SGHTA and CDR2 FQGNSA. Between the trimmed V and J ends, which lost 2 bases and 5 bases, there was a span of 9 bases. CDR3 size: 13 residues. The CDR3 loop is CASSLTLETEAFF. CDR3 nucleotide sequence: TGTGCCAGCAGCTTAACGTTAGAGACTGAAGCTTTCTTT.

This clone was seen a handful of times. A read error may account for a junction end that differs from germline. The chain joins TRBV20-1 to TRBJ2-7; TRBD1 matches at 10 bases. This CDR3 region has 11 residues. Germline lookup yields CDR1 DFQATT and CDR2 SNEGSKA (reference sequence). CDR3 bases: TGTACCGGGACAGGGGACTCCGGGCAGTACTTC. It codes for CTGTGDSGQYF.

V is TRBV5-4 and J is TRBJ2-2; 7 nucleotides agree with TRBD1. Trimming at V came to 7 bases and at J to 0 bases, leaving 0 bases not matched to a gene. The CDR3 length is 13 residues. CDR1 SGHNT and CDR2 YYREEE come from the germline V gene (reference sequence). The CDR3 bases are TGTGCCAGCGGGACAGCGAACACCGGGGAGCTGTTTTTT. Translated, it gives CASGTANTGELFF.

This clone was counted only a few times. J is TRBJ1-2 and V is TRBV28, with unresolved D. The CDR3 length is 17 residues. Trimming shortened V by 7 bases and J by 4 bases, and 25 bases separated the two germline ends. Germline lookup yields CDR1 MDHEN and CDR2 SYDVKM. The CDR3 DNA reads as TGTGCCAGCAATAAAGACTGGCGAAACAACCGGGGCTATGGCTACACCTTC. Its protein product is CASNKDWRNNRGYGYTF.

CDR3 protein: CASTPWAGGVTEAFF. The CDR3 coding sequence is TGTGCCAGCACCCCGTGGGCAGGGGGCGTCACTGAAGCTTTCTTT. The chain couples TRBV28 to TRBJ1-1; 8 bases match TRBD1. With 7 bases clipped from V and 4 bases from J, the junction kept 11 bases outside the gene matches. Per germline, CDR1 MDHEN and CDR2 SYDVKM. The length of the CDR3 is 15 residues.

J is TRBJ1-1 and V is TRBV6-5; 10 nucleotides match TRBD1. CDR1 and CDR2 (germline): MNHEY, SVGAGI. Germline trimming cut 11 bases from V and 4 bases from J; bases unmatched to any gene: 13. The CDR3 spans 15 residues. CDR3 residues: CAVSGQGVSSTEAFF. CDR3 in DNA: TGTGCCGTTAGCGGACAGGGGGTTTCGAGCACTGAAGCTTTCTTT.

This clone occurred a few times. The rearrangement uses TRBV7-2 and TRBJ2-3; D might be TRBD2 (5 bases). The CDR3 length is 13 residues. The germline gives CDR1 SGHTA, CDR2 FQGNSA. The V end was cut by 4 bases, the J end by 2 bases, with 7 bases between. CDR3 sequence: CASSSTNTDTQYF. The DNA for the CDR3 is TGTGCCAGCAGCTCGACTAACACAGATACGCAGTATTTT.

The chain combines TRBV4-2 with TRBJ1-2; possibly TRBD1 for D (5 bases). Trimming pared 4 bases from V and 4 bases from J, leaving 28 bases between. The CDR3 spans 19 residues. The germline V gene encodes CDR1 LGHNA and CDR2 YNFKEQ. CDR3 DNA sequence: TGTGCCAGCAGCCGGGAAACAGGCGCATCTAGATCATTTCGCTATGGCTACACCTTC. Translation: CASSRETGASRSFRYGYTF.

This chain uses TRBV6-5 with TRBJ1-3, with 12 bases identical to TRBD1. The V and J ends lost 0 bases and 10 bases, in that order; junction bases with no gene match: 4. The germline V gene encodes CDR1 MNHEY and CDR2 SVGAGI. This CDR3 region has 15 residues. CDR3 DNA sequence: TGTGCCAGCAGTTACTCGGGACAGGGGGCTAGAACCATATATTTT. It specifies CASSYSGQGARTIYF.

This chain links TRBV19 with TRBJ2-5, with D perhaps matching TRBD2 (6 bases). Trimming cost V 7 bases and J 1 base, with 10 bases left between them. CDR3 length equals 13 residues. Germline loops: CDR1 LNHDA, CDR2 SQIVND (reference sequence). CDR3: CASNGGAQETQYF. In nucleotides, the CDR3 is TGTGCCAGTAATGGCGGGGCCCAAGAGACCCAGTACTTC.

V usage is TRBV28 and J usage is TRBJ2-7, with TRBD1 as a possible D gene (5 bases). This CDR3 comprises 13 residues. V was pared by 6 bases and J by 1 base, with 10 bases between. Per the germline V gene, CDR1 is MDHEN and CDR2 is SYDVKM. The CDR3 DNA reads TGTGCCAGCAGCTTACAGGCTTCCTACGAGCAGTACTTC. It encodes CASSLQASYEQYF.

This chain uses TRBV4-3 with TRBJ2-3; 9 nucleotides match TRBD2. The CDR3 length is 17 residues. Germline-derived CDR1 and CDR2 are LGHNA and YSLEER. Germline trimming cut 1 base from V and 2 bases from J; bases unmatched to any gene: 7. Here the CDR3 reads CASSQAALAGNTDTQYF. Written as DNA, the CDR3 is TGCGCCAGCAGCCAAGCTGCCCTAGCGGGAAACACAGATACGCAGTATTTT.

J is TRBJ2-7 and V is TRBV5-4; tentative D call: TRBD1 (6 bases). The germline V and J ends were trimmed by 4 bases and 3 bases, with 17 bases remaining between them. Germline V gives CDR1 SGHNT, CDR2 YYREEE (reference sequence). The CDR3 contains 15 residues. The CDR3 sequence: CASSQPDSKNYEQYF. For the CDR3, the DNA is TGTGCCAGCAGCCAACCGGACAGCAAAAACTACGAGCAGTACTTC.

The V call is TRBV30, the J call TRBJ1-1; maybe TRBD1 (5 bases). CDR3 length equals 13 residues. Germline-derived CDR1 and CDR2 are GTSNPN and SVGIG (reference sequence). V was trimmed by 0 bases and J by 1 base, leaving 6 bases between them. The CDR3 is CAWSVGGNTEAFF. Written as DNA, the CDR3 is TGTGCCTGGAGTGTCGGGGGGAACACTGAAGCTTTCTTT. Drawing the rest from reference TRBV30 and TRBJ1-1, the complete variable domain is SQTIHQWPATLVQPVGSPLSLECTVEGTSNPNLYWYRQAAGRGLQLLFYSVGIGQISSEVPQNLSASRPQDRQFILSSKKLLLSDSGFYLCAWSVGGNTEAFFGQGTRLTVV.

This clone is a singleton in its sample. This chain connects TRBV7-2 to TRBJ1-4; D is uncertain. Germline lookup yields CDR1 SGHTA and CDR2 FQGNSA. The CDR3 extends over 14 amino acids. V lost 2 bases, J lost 6 bases, and 10 bases lay in between. CDR3 amino acids: CASSLIPDYEKLFF. The DNA for the CDR3 is TGTGCCAGCAGCTTAATACCAGATTATGAAAAACTGTTTTTT.

The V and J genes are TRBV29-1 and TRBJ2-3, with 7 bases identical to TRBD1. Unmatched junction bases numbered 4, after V lost 5 bases and J lost 2 bases. Germline V CDR1 and CDR2: SQVTM, ANQGSEA. The CDR3 is 13 amino acids. This CDR3 is CSVYRGNTDTQYF. The DNA of the CDR3 is TGCAGCGTTTACAGGGGCAACACAGATACGCAGTATTTT.

On this clone: The CDR3 does not end in the conserved phenylalanine or tryptophan, so this is likely a read error. The rearrangement uses TRBV27 and TRBJ2-3; TRBD2 might be the D (5 bases). Trimming took off 6 bases at V and 2 bases at J, with 12 bases between the two ends. The CDR3 is made up of 14 amino acids. Germline CDR1 reads MNHEY; CDR2 reads SMNVEV (reference sequence). In nucleotides, the CDR3 is TGTGCCAGCAGCCCCCTGAGGGCCACAGATACGCAGTATGTT. Its protein is CASSPLRATDTQYV.

This clone was counted a few times. The rearrangement uses TRBV6-6 and TRBJ1-2, with D uncertain. Germline CDR1 and CDR2: MNHNY and SVGAGI (reference sequence). V lost 5 bases to trimming and J lost 2 bases, with 15 bases between them. The CDR3 runs to 15 residues. The DNA of the CDR3 is TGTGCCAGCAGTGACGGAGGGAGTGTGAACTATGGCTACACCTTC. It codes for CASSDGGSVNYGYTF.

The J gene is TRBJ1-4, the V gene TRBV7-9, with 9 bases that match TRBD1. The germline V gene has CDR1 SEHNR and CDR2 FQNEAQ (reference sequence). The CDR3 length is 17 residues. V lost 0 bases to trimming and J lost 4 bases; unmatched junction nucleotides: 6. The CDR3: CASSLARGQGINEKLFF. CDR3 nucleotide sequence: TGTGCCAGCAGCTTAGCGCGCGGACAGGGGATTAATGAAAAACTGTTTTTT.